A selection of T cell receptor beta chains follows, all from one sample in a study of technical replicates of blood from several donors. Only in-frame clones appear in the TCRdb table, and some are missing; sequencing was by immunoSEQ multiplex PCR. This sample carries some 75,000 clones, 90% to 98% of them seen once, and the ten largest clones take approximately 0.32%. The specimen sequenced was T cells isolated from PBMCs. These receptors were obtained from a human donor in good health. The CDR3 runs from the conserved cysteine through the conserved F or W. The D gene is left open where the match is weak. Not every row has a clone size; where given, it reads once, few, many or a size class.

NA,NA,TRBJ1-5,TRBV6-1,CASSEVRQPNQPQHF,TGTGCCAGCAGTGAAGTCCGACAGCCCAATCAGCCCCAGCATTTT
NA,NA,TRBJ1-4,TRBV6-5,CASSYGGNEKLFF,TGTGCCAGCAGTTACGGAGGGAATGAAAAACTGTTTTTT
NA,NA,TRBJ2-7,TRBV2,CASSVGGARGEQYF,TGTGCCAGCAGTGTAGGGGGGGCCCGGGGCGAGCAGTACTTC
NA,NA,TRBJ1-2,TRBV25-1,CASRKSGDNYGYTF,TGTGCCAGCAGAAAATCAGGTGACAACTATGGCTACACCTTC
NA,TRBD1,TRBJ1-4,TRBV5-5,CASSLPGQLFF,TGTGCCAGCAGCTTGCCGGGACAGTTGTTTTTT
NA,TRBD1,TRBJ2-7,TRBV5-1,CASSSSGTGVGEQYF,TGCGCCAGCAGCTCGTCCGGGACAGGGGTCGGCGAGCAGTACTTC
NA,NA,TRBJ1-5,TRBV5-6,CASSFWGGDQPQHF,TGTGCCAGCAGCTTTTGGGGAGGAGACCAGCCCCAGCATTTT
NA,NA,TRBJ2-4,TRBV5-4,CASSPRDTAKNIQYF,TGTGCCAGCAGCCCCCGGGACACAGCCAAAAACATTCAGTACTTC
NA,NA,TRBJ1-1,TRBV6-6,CASSRPTGHNTEAFF,TGTGCCAGCAGCCGCCCCACAGGACACAACACTGAAGCTTTCTTT
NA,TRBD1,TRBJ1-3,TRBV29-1,CSVGDRAGNTIYF,TGCAGCGTTGGGGACAGAGCTGGAAACACCATATATTTT
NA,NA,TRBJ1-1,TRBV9,CASSVGVGGYTEAFF,TGTGCCAGCAGCGTAGGGGTGGGGGGGTACACTGAAGCTTTCTTT
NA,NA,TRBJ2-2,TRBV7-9,CASTLDGGGDTGELFF,TGTGCCAGCACCCTGGACGGGGGAGGTGACACCGGGGAGCTGTTTTTT
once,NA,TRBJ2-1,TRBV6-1,CASSVTGYLYNEQFF,TGTGCCAGCAGCGTTACAGGGTACCTCTACAATGAGCAGTTCTTC
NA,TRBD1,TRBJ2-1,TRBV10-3,CAISGTGGGNEQFF,TGTGCCATCTCCGGAACAGGGGGTGGCAATGAGCAGTTCTTC
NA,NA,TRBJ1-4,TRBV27,CASSLWSPGVGANEKLFF,TGTGCCAGCAGTTTATGGTCTCCGGGGGTTGGTGCTAATGAAAAACTGTTTTTT
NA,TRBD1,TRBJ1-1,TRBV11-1,CASSSTTGAPEAFF,TGTGCCAGCAGCTCTACTACAGGGGCCCCTGAAGCTTTCTTT
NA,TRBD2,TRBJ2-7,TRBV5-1,CASTLAGGSFYEQYF,TGCGCCAGCACCCTGGCGGGCGGGAGCTTCTACGAGCAGTACTTC
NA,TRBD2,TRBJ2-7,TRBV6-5,CASSMGRAYEQYF,TGTGCCAGCAGTATGGGGAGGGCCTACGAGCAGTACTTC
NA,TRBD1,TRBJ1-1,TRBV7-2,CASSLESTGRQAFF,TGTGCCAGCAGCTTAGAATCGACAGGGAGACAAGCTTTCTTT
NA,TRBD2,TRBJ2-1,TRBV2,CATAVAGEQFF,TGTGCCACAGCAGTAGCGGGGGAGCAGTTCTTC
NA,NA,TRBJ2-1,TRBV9,CASSVAGASYNEQFF,TGTGCCAGCAGCGTAGCAGGGGCATCCTACAATGAGCAGTTCTTC
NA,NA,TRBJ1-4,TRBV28,CASSWQTNEKLFF,TGTGCCAGCAGTTGGCAGACAAATGAAAAACTGTTTTTT
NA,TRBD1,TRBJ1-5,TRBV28,CASSLWRTGGHQPQHF,TGTGCCAGCAGTTTATGGAGGACAGGGGGGCATCAGCCCCAGCATTTT
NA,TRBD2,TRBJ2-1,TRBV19,CASRSGSNEQFF,TGTGCCAGTAGAAGCGGGAGCAATGAGCAGTTCTTC
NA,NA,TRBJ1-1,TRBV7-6,CASSSGMNTEAFF,TGTGCCAGCAGCTCAGGGATGAACACTGAAGCTTTCTTT
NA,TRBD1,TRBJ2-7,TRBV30,CAWSVGQGALYEQYF,TGTGCCTGGAGTGTGGGACAGGGGGCTTTGTACGAGCAGTACTTC
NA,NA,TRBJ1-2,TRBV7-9,CASDSNEKYGYTF,TGTGCCAGCGATAGCAACGAGAAATATGGCTACACCTTC
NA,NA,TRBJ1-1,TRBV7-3,CASSASGSNTEAFF,TGTGCCAGCAGCGCTTCGGGGTCGAACACTGAAGCTTTCTTT
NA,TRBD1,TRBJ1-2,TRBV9,CASSALGTGQPGYTF,TGTGCCAGCAGCGCCTTGGGGACAGGGCAACCTGGCTACACCTTC
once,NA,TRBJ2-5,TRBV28,CASSFNGGSETQYF,TGTGCCAGCAGTTTTAATGGGGGCAGCGAGACCCAGTACTTC
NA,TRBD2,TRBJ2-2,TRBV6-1,CATGTSGRLPGELFF,TGTGCCACCGGGACTAGCGGGAGATTACCCGGGGAGCTGTTTTTT
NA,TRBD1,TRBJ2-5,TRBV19,CASSRQGSQETQYF,TGTGCCAGTAGTAGACAGGGGAGCCAGGAGACCCAGTACTTC
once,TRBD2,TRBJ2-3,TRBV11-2,CASSLGQLAGLNTDTQYF,TGTGCCAGCAGCTTAGGCCAATTGGCGGGACTAAACACAGATACGCAGTATTTT
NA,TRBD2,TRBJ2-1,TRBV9,CASSIQGSGSYNEQFF,TGTGCCAGCAGCATACAGGGCAGCGGGAGCTACAATGAGCAGTTCTTC
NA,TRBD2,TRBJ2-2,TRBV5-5,CASSLRNREGPTGELFF,TGTGCCAGCAGCTTGCGTAATCGGGAGGGCCCCACCGGGGAGCTGTTTTTT
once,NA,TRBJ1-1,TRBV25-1,CASSELSVTEAFF,TGTGCCAGCAGTGAGTTGAGTGTGACTGAAGCTTTCTTT
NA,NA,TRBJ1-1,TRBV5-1,CASSRDTSHTEAFF,TGCGCCAGCAGCAGGGACACAAGCCACACTGAAGCTTTCTTT
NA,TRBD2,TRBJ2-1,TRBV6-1,CASSDWRENYNEQFF,TGTGCCAGCAGTGACTGGCGGGAGAACTACAATGAGCAGTTCTTC
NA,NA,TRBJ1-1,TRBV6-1,CASSERKRLITEAFF,TGTGCCAGCAGTGAAAGGAAGAGGTTAATCACTGAAGCTTTCTTT
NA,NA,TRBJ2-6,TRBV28,CASRLPSLGANVLTF,TGTGCCAGCAGACTCCCTTCGTTGGGGGCCAACGTCCTGACTTTC
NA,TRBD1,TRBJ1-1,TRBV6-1,CASRVDRGEAFF,TGTGCCAGCAGAGTGGACAGGGGAGAAGCTTTCTTT
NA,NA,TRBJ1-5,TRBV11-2,CASSPGHGIGQPQHF,TGTGCCAGCAGCCCGGGACATGGTATTGGTCAGCCCCAGCATTTT
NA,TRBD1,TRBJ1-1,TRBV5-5,CASSSRQGASEAFF,TGTGCCAGCAGCTCTAGACAGGGGGCCTCTGAAGCTTTCTTT
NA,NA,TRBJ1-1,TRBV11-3,CASSLGSGEAFF,TGTGCCAGCAGCTTAGGCTCCGGGGAAGCTTTCTTT
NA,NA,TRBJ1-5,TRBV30,CAWRQGDKQPQHF,TGTGCCTGGAGACAGGGAGATAAGCAGCCCCAGCATTTT
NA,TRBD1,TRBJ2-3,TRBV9,CASSGIQGVSDTQYF,TGTGCCAGCAGCGGGATACAGGGGGTTTCGGATACGCAGTATTTT
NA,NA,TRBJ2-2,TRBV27,CASSPHRDGGELFF,TGTGCCAGCAGTCCACACAGGGACGGCGGGGAGCTGTTTTTT
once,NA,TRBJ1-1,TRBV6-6,CASSYSSSGTEAFF,TGTGCCAGCAGTTACTCGAGTTCTGGTACTGAAGCTTTCTTT
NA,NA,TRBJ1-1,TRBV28,CASTPNTGTRAFF,TGTGCCAGCACTCCTAACACCGGGACACGGGCTTTCTTT
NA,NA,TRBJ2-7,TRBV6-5,CASSLNYEQYF,TGTGCCAGCAGTTTAAACTACGAGCAGTACTTC
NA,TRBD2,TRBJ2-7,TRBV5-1,CASSLLSGKTYEQYF,TGCGCCAGCAGCCTCCTTAGCGGGAAGACCTACGAGCAGTACTTC
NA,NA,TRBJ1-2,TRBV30,CAWVRESYYGYTF,TGTGCCTGGGTTAGGGAGTCCTACTATGGCTACACCTTC